The 10 T cell receptor beta chains given below trace back to one sample, sequenced in a study of neurological immune-mediated disorders. TCRdb reanalysed the 5' RACE reads using MiXCR and keeps one entry per CDR3 protein. This table has 30,000 to 45,000 distinct CDR3 sequences, around 5% appearing once. The specimen sequenced was CD4+ T cells from blood. Source of these receptors: a young man in good health.

This clonotype was detected ten times or more. The rearrangement uses TRBV7-3 and TRBJ1-2; TRBD1 is a possible D gene (5 bases). This CDR3 has 14 residues. The V gene's germline CDR1 is SGHTA and CDR2 FQGTGA. The V end was cut by 1 base, the J end by 7 bases, with 13 bases between. CDR3 in amino acids: CASSLNGGSGGYTF. The CDR3 DNA sequence: TGTGCCAGCAGCTTAAATGGGGGTAGCGGTGGCTACACCTTC.

The chain carries TRBV7-2 and TRBJ2-5; D may be TRBD2 (5 bases). V was pared by 1 base and J by 7 bases, with 10 bases between. Germline values: CDR1 SGHTA, CDR2 FQGNSA. This CDR3 comprises 13 residues. CDR3 in DNA: TGTGCCAGCAGCTTAGACTCTGGAGGGACCCAGTACTTC. Protein sequence: CASSLDSGGTQYF. The full variable domain, its missing parts supplied by reference TRBV7-2 and TRBJ2-5, is GAGVSQSPSNKVTEKGKDVELRCDPISGHTALYWYRQSLGQGLEFLIYFQGNSAPDKSGLPSDRFSAERTGGSVSTLTIQRTQQEDSAVYLCASSLDSGGTQYFGPGTRLLVL.

This clonotype showed up many times. The V and J genes are TRBV7-3 and TRBJ1-5; no firm D call. The CDR3 sequence is 13 residues long. Germline-derived CDR1 and CDR2 are SGHTA and FQGTGA. Trimming left V 0 bases short and J 5 bases short, with 5 bases between. CDR3 residues: CASSLTRDQPQHF. In nucleotides, the CDR3 is TGTGCCAGCAGCTTAACCCGGGATCAGCCCCAGCATTTT.

In this sample, this clonotype turned up many times. This rearrangement joins TRBV29-1 to TRBJ1-5; no definite D call. V lost 4 bases and J lost 5, with 9 bases in between. Looked up from germline, CDR1 is SQVTM and CDR2 is ANQGSEA. This CDR3 region has 12 residues. CDR3 sequence reads: CSVGTADQPQHF. The CDR3 DNA reads as TGCAGCGTTGGGACCGCTGATCAGCCCCAGCATTTT.

This clonotype was recorded many times. This chain uses TRBV12-3 or TRBV12-4 with TRBJ2-3; D is perhaps TRBD1 (7 bases). The CDR3 has 15 amino acids. The V end lost 5 bases, the J end lost 5 bases, and 17 bases lay between the germline ends. CDR3 DNA sequence: TGTGCCAGCAGTAAGACAGGGCCCGGGGGAGATACGCAGTATTTT. Translation: CASSKTGPGGDTQYF.

The sample holds many counts of this clonotype. This sequence joins TRBV5-1 and TRBJ2-3; D might be TRBD2 (7 bases). V was shortened by 4 bases and J by 0 bases, with 12 bases between the two germline ends. Germline CDR1 is SGHRS and CDR2 is YFSETQ. This CDR3 comprises 15 residues. The CDR3 bases are TGCGCCAGCAGCATGGGGGGGCCAAGCACAGATACGCAGTATTTT. The encoded protein is CASSMGGPSTDTQYF.

This clonotype appeared many times. The rearrangement links TRBV20-1 to TRBJ2-3; TRBD2 matches at 9 bases. The ends lost 6 bases at V and 6 bases at J; junction bases unmatched: 10. This CDR3 region has 14 residues. From germline, CDR1 is DFQATT and CDR2 SNEGSKA (reference sequence). The CDR3 DNA is TGCAGTGCCCCTTTAGCGGGGGTAGTGGATACGCAGTATTTT. Translation: CSAPLAGVVDTQYF.

The V and J genes are TRBV6-5 and TRBJ2-1; TRBD2 aligns across 10 bases. CDR1 is MNHEY and CDR2 is SVGAGI in the germline V gene. The CDR3 has 15 amino acids. V trimming: 0 bases; J trimming: 8 bases; junction bases outside the gene matches: 4. The CDR3: CASSYSLAGVYEQFF. The CDR3 DNA follows: TGTGCCAGCAGTTACTCGCTAGCGGGGGTGTATGAGCAGTTCTTC.

This clonotype was recorded at least ten times. The rearrangement joins TRBV20-1 to TRBJ2-1; D is perhaps TRBD2 (5 bases). CDR1 and CDR2 (germline): DFQATT, SNEGSKA (reference sequence). The CDR3 has 14 amino acids. This CDR3 is CSASTGVAYNEQFF. The CDR3 DNA reads as TGCAGCGCATCGACCGGGGTTGCGTACAATGAGCAGTTCTTC.

This clonotype was counted many times. J is TRBJ2-3 and V is TRBV12-3 or TRBV12-4, with D possibly TRBD1 on 5 matching bases. V was cut by 10 bases and J by 10 bases, with 18 bases left in between. The CDR3 consists of 12 residues. CDR3 nucleotides: TGTGCCACCTCAACTACAGGTTCAGCGCAGTATTTT. Its translation is CATSTTGSAQYF.